This TCR beta chain was sequenced during a study of blood T cell repertoires in COVID-19. In the study overall: Collection of acute and convalescent COVID-19 samples took place in the United States, Italy and Spain. In each case, the material was cDNA or gDNA derived from T cells, B-cell-depleted T cells, or PBMCs.

The CDR3 contains 15 residues. The ends lost 6 bases at V and 4 bases at J; junction bases unmatched: 12. Germline V gene data show CDR1 as MNHNY and CDR2 as SVGAGI (reference sequence). Original processing methods: Counts of nucleated cells, estimated from reference gene primer amplification, were obtained. Repertoires were generated with immunoSEQ multiplex PCR, while TCRdb's copy carries only in-frame clones and drops some. The DNA gave D and trimming, while V, J and clone size come from that table. The sample holds under 300,000 clones; roughly 88% are singletons and the top ten take 2% to 2.5%. The receptor was derived from a middle-aged woman who had recovered from COVID-19. Input material: peripheral blood. The V and J genes are TRBV6-6 and TRBJ2-7; TRBD1 matches 7 bases. The DNA for the CDR3 is TGTGCCAGCAGACCCGCCACAGGGGCCGCATACGAGCAGTACTTC. Protein: CASRPATGAAYEQYF.